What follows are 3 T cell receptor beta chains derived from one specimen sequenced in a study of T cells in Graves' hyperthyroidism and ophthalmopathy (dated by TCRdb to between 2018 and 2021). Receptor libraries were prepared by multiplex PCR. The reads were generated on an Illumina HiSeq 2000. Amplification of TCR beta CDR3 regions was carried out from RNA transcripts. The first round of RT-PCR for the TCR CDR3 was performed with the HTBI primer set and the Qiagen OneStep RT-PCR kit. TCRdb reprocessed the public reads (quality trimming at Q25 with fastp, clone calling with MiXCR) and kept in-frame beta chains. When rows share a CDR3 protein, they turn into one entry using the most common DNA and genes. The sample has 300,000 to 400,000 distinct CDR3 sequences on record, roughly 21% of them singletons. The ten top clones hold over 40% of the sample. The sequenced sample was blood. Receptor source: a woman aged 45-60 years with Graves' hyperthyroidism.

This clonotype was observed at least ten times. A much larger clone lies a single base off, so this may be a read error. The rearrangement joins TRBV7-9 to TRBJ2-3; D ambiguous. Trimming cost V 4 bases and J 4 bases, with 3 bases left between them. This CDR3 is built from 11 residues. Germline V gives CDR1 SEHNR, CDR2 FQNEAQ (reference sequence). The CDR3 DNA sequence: TGTGCCAGCAGCTACCCAGATACGCAGTATTTT. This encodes CASSYPDTQYF.

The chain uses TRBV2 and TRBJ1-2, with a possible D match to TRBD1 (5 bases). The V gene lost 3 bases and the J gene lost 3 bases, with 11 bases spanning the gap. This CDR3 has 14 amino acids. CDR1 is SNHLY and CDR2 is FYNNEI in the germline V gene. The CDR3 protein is CASSEGQSYYGYTF. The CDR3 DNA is TGTGCCAGCAGTGAGGGGCAGAGCTACTATGGCTACACCTTC.

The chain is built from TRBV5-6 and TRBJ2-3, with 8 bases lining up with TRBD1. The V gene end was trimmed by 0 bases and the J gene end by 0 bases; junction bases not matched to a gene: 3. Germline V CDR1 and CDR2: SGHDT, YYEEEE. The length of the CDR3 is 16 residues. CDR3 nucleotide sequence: TGTGCCAGCAGCTTGGCCGGACAGGGAAGCACAGATACGCAGTATTTT. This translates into CASSLAGQGSTDTQYF.